This is a list of T cell receptor beta chains from one sample in a study of blood T cell repertoires in COVID-19. The data were produced by immunoSEQ multiplex PCR, yet TCRdb's version contains in-frame clones alone and is incomplete. The data contain approximately 100,000 clones, just under 85% of them singletons. The specimen was peripheral blood. The receptors were gathered from a man aged 65-85 years with acute or convalescent COVID-19. Each CDR3 is given without its conserved first and last residue. Clone size is stated in some rows and not others, as once, few, many or a class when expanded.

clone_size,v_call,cdr3_aa
.,TRBV10-3,AISEGDSSNQPQH
.,TRBV18,ASSPQKIRGGNTEAF
.,TRBV9,ASSVNSGSSDGYT
.,TRBV7-2,ASSLGQGSSWIYGYT
.,TRBV4-1,ASSQGLPGHRKYGYT
.,TRBV19,ASSPDSLSNQPQH
.,TRBV11-2,ASSWDTAYEQY
.,TRBV9,ASSVVGEDYGYT
.,TRBV25-1,ASSELGGLALETQY
.,TRBV12-3/TRBV12-4,ASATGGVQPQH
.,TRBV28,ASSLAGGRPSYEQY
.,TRBV5-1,ASSLRDTQY
.,TRBV11-2,ASSLVGQATEAF
.,TRBV28,ASSLLAGGNEQF
.,TRBV19,ATDRDWGGELF
.,TRBV19,ASSDRGLIYEQY
.,TRBV11-3,ASSFAGTGTYEQY
.,TRBV12-3/TRBV12-4,ASSSEIDTQY
.,TRBV4-3,ASSQDIPGSSYNEQF
.,TRBV3-1/TRBV3-2,ASSQGLNEGNQPQH
.,TRBV11-3,ASSPRPGTGGNEQF
.,TRBV5-8,ASSAALTSGSVSEQF
.,TRBV11-2,ASSRTGMQETQY
.,TRBV18,ASSFGLPNSGNTIY
.,TRBV19,ASSMRQGGYTEAF
once,TRBV6-2/TRBV6-3,ASSPSGQGLWQPQH
once,TRBV7-8,ASSLAGGASYEQY
few,TRBV7-8,ASSFSRRRDTQY
.,TRBV14,ASIPRQSMNTEAF
.,TRBV30,AWSVGHDTEAF
.,TRBV6-5,ASSRTRGWETQY
.,TRBV23-1,ASSQSSGMEQY
.,TRBV19,ASSITGQGRNQPQH